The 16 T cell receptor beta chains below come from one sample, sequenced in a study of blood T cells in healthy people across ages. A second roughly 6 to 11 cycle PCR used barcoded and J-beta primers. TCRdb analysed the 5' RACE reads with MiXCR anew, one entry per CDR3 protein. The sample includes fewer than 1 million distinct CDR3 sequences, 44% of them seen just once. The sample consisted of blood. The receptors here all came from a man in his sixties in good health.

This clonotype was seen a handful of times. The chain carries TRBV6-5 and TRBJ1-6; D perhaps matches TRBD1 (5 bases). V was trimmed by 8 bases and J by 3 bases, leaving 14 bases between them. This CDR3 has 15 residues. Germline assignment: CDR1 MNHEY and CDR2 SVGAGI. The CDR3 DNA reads TGTGCCAGCCAAGAAGGACACCGCTATAATTCACCCCTCCACTTT. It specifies CASQEGHRYNSPLHF.

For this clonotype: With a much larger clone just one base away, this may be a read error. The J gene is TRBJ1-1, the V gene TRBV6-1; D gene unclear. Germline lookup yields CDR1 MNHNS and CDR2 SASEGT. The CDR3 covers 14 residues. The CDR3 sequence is CASSPRAGSPDAFF. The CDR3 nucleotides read TGTGCCAGCAGTCCCCGAGCGGGGAGCCCTGACGCTTTCTTT.

The CDR3 sequence: CATSATGRSYNEQFF. In DNA form, the CDR3 reads TGTGCCACCAGTGCAACGGGACGGAGTTACAATGAGCAGTTCTTC. The V and J genes are TRBV24-1 and TRBJ2-1, with D tentatively TRBD1 or TRBD2 (5 bases each). With 5 bases removed from V and 4 bases from J, the gap between germline ends came to 14 bases. The germline V gene has CDR1 KGHDR and CDR2 SFDVKD. The CDR3 consists of 15 residues.

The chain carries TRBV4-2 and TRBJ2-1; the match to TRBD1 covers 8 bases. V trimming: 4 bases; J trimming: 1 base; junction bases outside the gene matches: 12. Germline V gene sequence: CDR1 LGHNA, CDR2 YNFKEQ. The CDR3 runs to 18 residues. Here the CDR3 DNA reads TGTGCCAGCAGCCTTCCAGGCGGACAGGGCGTGTCCTACAATGAGCAGTTCTTC. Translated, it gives CASSLPGGQGVSYNEQFF.

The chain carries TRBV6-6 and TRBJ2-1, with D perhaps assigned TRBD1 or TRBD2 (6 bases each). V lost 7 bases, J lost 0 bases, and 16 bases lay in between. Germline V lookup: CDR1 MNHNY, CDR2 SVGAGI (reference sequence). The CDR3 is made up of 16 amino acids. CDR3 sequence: CASTLFGGHSYNEQFF. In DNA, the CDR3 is TGTGCCAGCACCCTGTTCGGGGGCCACTCCTACAATGAGCAGTTCTTC.

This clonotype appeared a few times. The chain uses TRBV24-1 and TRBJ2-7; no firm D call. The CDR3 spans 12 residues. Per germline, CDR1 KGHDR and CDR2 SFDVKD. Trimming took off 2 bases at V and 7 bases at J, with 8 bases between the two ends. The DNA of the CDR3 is TGTGCCACCAGTGATTCCGTCAATGAGCAGTACTTC. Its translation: CATSDSVNEQYF.

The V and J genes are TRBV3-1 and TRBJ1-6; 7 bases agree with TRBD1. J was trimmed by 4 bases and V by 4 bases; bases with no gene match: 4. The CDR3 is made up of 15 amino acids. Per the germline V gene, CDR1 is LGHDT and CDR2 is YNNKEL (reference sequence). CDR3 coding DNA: TGTGCCAGCAGCCCCCGGGACAGTTATAATTCACCCCTCCACTTT. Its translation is CASSPRDSYNSPLHF.

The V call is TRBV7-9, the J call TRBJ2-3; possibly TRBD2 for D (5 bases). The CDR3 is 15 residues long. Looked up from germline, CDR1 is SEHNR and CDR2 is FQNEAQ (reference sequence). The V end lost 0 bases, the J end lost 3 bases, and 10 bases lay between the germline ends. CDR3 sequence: CASSLAGVWTDTQYF. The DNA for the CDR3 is TGTGCCAGCAGCTTAGCCGGGGTATGGACAGATACGCAGTATTTT.

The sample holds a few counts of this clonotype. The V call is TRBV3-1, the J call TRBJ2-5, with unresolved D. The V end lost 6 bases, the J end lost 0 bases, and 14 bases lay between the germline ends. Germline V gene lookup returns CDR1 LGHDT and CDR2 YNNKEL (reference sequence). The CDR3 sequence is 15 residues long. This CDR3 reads CASRPDEIHQETQYF. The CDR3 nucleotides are TGTGCCAGCAGACCCGATGAAATTCACCAAGAGACCCAGTACTTC.

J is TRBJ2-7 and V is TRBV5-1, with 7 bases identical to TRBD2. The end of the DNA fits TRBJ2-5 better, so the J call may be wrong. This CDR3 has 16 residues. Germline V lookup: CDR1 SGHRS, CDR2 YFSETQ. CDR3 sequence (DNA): TGCGCCAGCAGTTGGGGGGGTCAGGGTCAAGCAGAGACCCAGTACTTC. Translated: CASSWGGQGQAETQYF.

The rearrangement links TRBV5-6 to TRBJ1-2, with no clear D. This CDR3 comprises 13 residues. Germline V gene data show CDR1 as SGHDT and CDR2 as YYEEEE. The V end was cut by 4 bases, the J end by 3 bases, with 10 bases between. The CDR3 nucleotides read TGTGCCAGCAGCCGCGGACCGGACTATGGCTACACCTTC. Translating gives CASSRGPDYGYTF.

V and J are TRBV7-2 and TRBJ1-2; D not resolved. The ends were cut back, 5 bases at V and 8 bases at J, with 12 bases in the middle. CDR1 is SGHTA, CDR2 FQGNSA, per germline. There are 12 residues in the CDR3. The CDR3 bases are TGTGCCAGCAGCCATATCGTCGGGGGCTACACCTTC. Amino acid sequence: CASSHIVGGYTF. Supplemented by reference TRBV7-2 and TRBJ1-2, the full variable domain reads GAGVSQSPSNKVTEKGKDVELRCDPISGHTALYWYRQSLGQGLEFLIYFQGNSAPDKSGLPSDRFSAERTGGSVSTLTIQRTQQEDSAVYLCASSHIVGGYTFGSGTRLTVV.

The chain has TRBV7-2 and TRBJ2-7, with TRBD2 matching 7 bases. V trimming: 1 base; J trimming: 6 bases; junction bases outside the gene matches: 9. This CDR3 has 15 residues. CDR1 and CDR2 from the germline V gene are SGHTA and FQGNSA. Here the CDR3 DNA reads TGTGCCAGCAGCTTAGTAGGGCTAGCGGTTGGCGAGCAGTACTTC. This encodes CASSLVGLAVGEQYF.

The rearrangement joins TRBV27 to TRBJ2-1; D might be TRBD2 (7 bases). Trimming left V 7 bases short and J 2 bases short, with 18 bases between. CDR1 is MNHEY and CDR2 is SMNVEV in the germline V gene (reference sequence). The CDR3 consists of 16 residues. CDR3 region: CASNLLGGRTYNEQFF. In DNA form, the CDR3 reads TGTGCCAGCAATCTATTGGGGGGGCGGACCTACAATGAGCAGTTCTTC.

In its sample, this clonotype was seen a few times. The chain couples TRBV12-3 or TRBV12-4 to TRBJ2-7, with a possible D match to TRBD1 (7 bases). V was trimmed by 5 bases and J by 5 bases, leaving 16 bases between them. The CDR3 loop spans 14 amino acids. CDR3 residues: CASSGQGGYHEQYF. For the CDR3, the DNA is TGTGCCAGCAGTGGTCAGGGGGGTTACCACGAGCAGTACTTC.

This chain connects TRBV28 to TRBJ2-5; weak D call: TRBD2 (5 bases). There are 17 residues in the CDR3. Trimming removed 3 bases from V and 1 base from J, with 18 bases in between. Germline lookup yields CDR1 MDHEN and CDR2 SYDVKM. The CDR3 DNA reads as TGTGCCAGCAGTTTTGGGCGTGGTCGAGGGCTCCAAGAGACCCAGTACTTC. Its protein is CASSFGRGRGLQETQYF.